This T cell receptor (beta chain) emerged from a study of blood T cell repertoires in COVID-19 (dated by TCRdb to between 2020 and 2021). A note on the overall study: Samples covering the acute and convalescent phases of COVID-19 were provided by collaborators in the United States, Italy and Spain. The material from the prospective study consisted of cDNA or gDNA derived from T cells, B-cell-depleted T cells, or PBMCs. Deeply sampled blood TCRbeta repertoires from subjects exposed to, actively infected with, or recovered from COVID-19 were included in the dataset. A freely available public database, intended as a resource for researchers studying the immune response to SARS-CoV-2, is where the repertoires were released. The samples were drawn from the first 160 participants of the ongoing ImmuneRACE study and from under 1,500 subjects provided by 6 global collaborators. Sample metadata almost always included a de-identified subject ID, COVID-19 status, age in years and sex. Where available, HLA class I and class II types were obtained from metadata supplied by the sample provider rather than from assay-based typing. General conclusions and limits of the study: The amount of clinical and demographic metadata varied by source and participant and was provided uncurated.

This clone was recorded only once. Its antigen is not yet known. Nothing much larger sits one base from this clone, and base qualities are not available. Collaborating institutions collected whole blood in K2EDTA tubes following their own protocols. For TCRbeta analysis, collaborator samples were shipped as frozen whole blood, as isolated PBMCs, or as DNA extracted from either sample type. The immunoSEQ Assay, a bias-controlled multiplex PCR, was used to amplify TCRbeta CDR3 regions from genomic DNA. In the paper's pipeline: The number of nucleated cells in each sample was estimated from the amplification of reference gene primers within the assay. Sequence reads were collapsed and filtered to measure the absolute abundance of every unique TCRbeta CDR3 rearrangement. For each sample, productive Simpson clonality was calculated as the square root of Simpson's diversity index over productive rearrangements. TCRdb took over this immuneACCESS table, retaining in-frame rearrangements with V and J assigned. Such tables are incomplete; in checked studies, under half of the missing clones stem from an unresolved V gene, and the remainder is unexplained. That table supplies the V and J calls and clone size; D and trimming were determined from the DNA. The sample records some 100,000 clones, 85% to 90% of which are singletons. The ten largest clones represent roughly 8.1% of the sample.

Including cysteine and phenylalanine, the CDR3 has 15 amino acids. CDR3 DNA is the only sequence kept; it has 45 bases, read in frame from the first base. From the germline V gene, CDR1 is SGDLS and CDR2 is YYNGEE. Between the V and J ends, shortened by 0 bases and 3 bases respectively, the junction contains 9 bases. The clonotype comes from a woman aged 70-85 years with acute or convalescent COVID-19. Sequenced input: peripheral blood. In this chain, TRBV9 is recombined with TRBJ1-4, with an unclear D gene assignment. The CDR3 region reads CASSVVMEANEKLFF. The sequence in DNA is TGTGCCAGCAGCGTAGTTATGGAGGCTAATGAAAAACTGTTTTTT.